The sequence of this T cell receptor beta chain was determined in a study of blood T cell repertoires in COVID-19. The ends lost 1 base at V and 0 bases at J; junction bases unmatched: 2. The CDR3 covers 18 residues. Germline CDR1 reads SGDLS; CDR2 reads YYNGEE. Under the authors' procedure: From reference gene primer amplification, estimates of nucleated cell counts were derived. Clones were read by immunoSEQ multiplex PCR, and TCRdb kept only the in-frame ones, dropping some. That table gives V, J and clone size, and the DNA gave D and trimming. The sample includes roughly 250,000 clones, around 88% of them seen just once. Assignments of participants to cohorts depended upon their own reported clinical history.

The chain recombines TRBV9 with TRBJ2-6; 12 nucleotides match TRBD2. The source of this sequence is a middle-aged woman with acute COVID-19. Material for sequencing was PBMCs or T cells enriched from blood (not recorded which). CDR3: CASSVRLAGDSGANVLTF. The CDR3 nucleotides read TGTGCCAGCAGCGTAAGACTAGCGGGAGACTCTGGGGCCAACGTCCTGACTTTC.